This T cell receptor beta chain was recovered during a study of blood T cell repertoires in COVID-19. Turning to the study itself: The analysed material was cDNA or gDNA that came from T cells, B-cell-depleted T cells, or PBMCs.

Categorization into cohorts depended on clinical history that participants reported. Generated by immunoSEQ multiplex PCR, the TCRdb table keeps only in-frame clones and is missing some. The table includes 150,000 to 250,000 clones, 87% detected once. The sample taken for sequencing was PBMCs or T cells enriched from blood (not recorded which). This TCR was sampled from a woman aged 25 to 45 who had recovered from COVID-19.

CDR3 amino acids: CASSPLSQGAFGYTF. The CDR3 nucleotides are TGCGCCAGCAGCCCCCTGTCACAGGGGGCGTTTGGCTACACCTTC. This chain connects TRBV4-3 to TRBJ1-2; TRBD1 aligns across 9 bases. J gave up 7 bases and V 4 bases, and 10 bases lay outside the gene matches. There are 15 residues in the CDR3. Germline values: CDR1 LGHNA, CDR2 YSLEER.